The clone carrying this TCR beta chain came up a few times. The data derive from a study of blood T cells in healthy people across ages. This CDR3 contains 15 residues. CDR1 is LNHNV, CDR2 YYDKDF, per germline (reference sequence). The ends lost 1 base at V and 9 bases at J; junction bases unmatched: 9. It was with a sample-barcoded 5' primer and a J-beta primer mix that a second PCR of roughly 6 to 12 cycles was run. TCRdb reanalysed the 5' RACE reads using MiXCR and keeps one entry per CDR3 protein. Of more than 1,000,000 distinct CDR3 sequences detected, less than 25% appear once; the ten largest clones hold approximately 0.71%. The sample was also reused in another study, on T cells of mothers and their children. That paper states: The study obtained over 8 million TCR beta CDR3 reads per mother and 3 million to 3.5 million per child.

The specimen sequenced was blood. The sequence was obtained from a girl aged 2 to 10 in good health. This chain links TRBV15 with TRBJ1-5; 7 positions agree with TRBD1. The CDR3 reads CATSRATGDLRPQHF. The CDR3 region has the DNA TGTGCCACCAGCAGAGCTACAGGGGACCTTCGGCCCCAGCATTTT.